The T cell receptor beta chain described here comes from a study of cytomegalovirus exposure and HLA in healthy donors (dated by TCRdb to between 2016 and 2019). Notes on the research overall: According to an earlier analysis of several hundred of the donors, some 180 million T cells yielded some 110 million unique TCR beta sequences and about 300 Gb of sequence data. To decide whether each TCR beta V gene segment behaved as functional or pseudogenic, an earlier analysis of over 500 of the donors relied on high-throughput TCR beta sequencing. An early release covering 500 to 750 HLA-typed donors comprised about 300 gigabases of sequencing data and some 79 million unique TCR sequences. In a later genetic analysis, genome-wide SNP genotypes for about 65% of the roughly 700 donors were used, and that subset was treated as a discovery cohort. Using immunosequencing, the study profiled T cell repertoires from 550 to 750 subjects and related those repertoires to cytomegalovirus serostatus. To study patterns of TCR occurrence, a later analysis re-analyzed previously published TCR beta repertoires from more than 550 donors and added high-resolution HLA genotyping. Among roughly 400 genotyped donors of the cohort, an average of roughly 230,000 unique TCR beta nucleotide sequences was sequenced per donor, of which about 18% were non-productive. Donor age, sex, ethnicity and CMV serostatus were compiled together with the repertoire data. Every discovery cohort repertoire had been produced on one sequencing platform. The study combined high-throughput TCR immunosequencing, statistical association of individual TCRs with disease status, and machine learning to predict cytomegalovirus infection status. Both class I and class II loci were covered by HLA typing, at four-digit resolution. Because of strong linkage in the cohort, five DR-DQ haplotypes were treated as single units for association and clustering. Of the 350 to 450 genotyped donors, approximately 83% fell in the genetic ancestry cluster associated with self-reported Caucasian donors. The number of donors typed differed by locus, with 629-630 for A, B, C, DRB1 and DQB1, around 500 for DQA1, approximately 570 for DPA1, and 400 to 490 for DPB1. In addition to the first cohort of 650 to 800 subjects, a separate validation cohort of 130 or so different subjects was used. The study was designed to test whether signatures of past pathogen exposure could be identified by cataloging public T cell receptors. In the later analysis, no new phenotypic data were used to find candidate immune exposures; instead, reliance was placed on TCR beta sequences and their occurrence across donors. Overall results and qualifications from the work: Because the 87-base-pair reads could not distinguish some IMGT-functional V segments, including TRBV6-2 and TRBV6-3, those segments were excluded. Linkage disequilibrium might explain the correlated functional status among segregating V segments, but an unknown experimental factor could not be ruled out. Broadly in line with IMGT annotations, most TCR beta V segments showed up in productive rearrangements about 87% or about 30% of the time in an earlier analysis of several hundred of the donors. Presence/absence analyses assumed roughly uniform sequencing depth across donors, an assumption that may not hold. The study listed approximately 150 TCR beta chains as associated with cytomegalovirus. Several of the top co-occurrence clusters appeared to be linked to parvovirus B19, influenza, CMV and Epstein-Barr virus, according to a later analysis. Because counts were too low, some 16 rarely observed V segments, including chromosome 9 orphons, were excluded from the earlier analysis of 587 of the donors. In a later analysis, 16,951 TCR beta sequences were associated with specific HLA alleles at a false discovery rate of 0.05. In a later analysis, HLA-associated TCR beta chains showed more clonal expansion and lower generation probabilities than non-associated chains that were equally common. In both the original and validation cohorts, the classifier was reported to diagnose cytomegalovirus status with high specificity and sensitivity. Across donors, most TCR sequences were observed very rarely, whereas some public TCRs were present in many individuals. In a later analysis, TCR association rates were found to vary across HLA loci, with the most associated TCRs seen for DRB1 alleles and the fewest for HLA-C alleles. In a later analysis, most CMV-associated TCR beta chains were found to appear HLA-restricted, with HLA associations seemingly driven largely by CMV exposure. CMV serostatus was the only immune exposure information available for the cohort. Only TCR beta chains were sequenced in this cohort, and the absence of alpha or paired-chain data limited detectable features. A group of highly shared sequence variants was considered likely to be a technical artifact of the sequencing pipeline. Compared with the approximately 600-donor mean, donors in an Asian-associated ancestry cluster had fewer N-insertions in productive TCRs, according to a later genetic analysis. HLA typing was unavailable for some donors at each locus, so association tests used only the typed subset. In vitro tests confirmed that a few of the cytomegalovirus-associated TCR beta chains recognize cytomegalovirus antigens. A further reported finding was that TCR beta sequences accurately predicted the HLA-A and HLA-B alleles for most subjects in the first cohort. Assigning TCR associations to individual alleles was difficult when HLA alleles, especially DR and DQ, strongly co-occurred. V-gene and J-gene trimming of TCR beta chains was associated with a missense DCLRE1C variant in a later genetic analysis, and the association was replicated in an independent cohort. It was suggested by the authors that the approach could potentially be generalized to other disease states and immunological phenotypes.

The junction shows trimming of 2 bases on V and 3 bases on J, plus 7 bases between the germline ends. The CDR3 sequence holds 13 residues, the cysteine and phenylalanine included. Only the CDR3 DNA is retained, 39 bases long and in frame from the first base. For CDR1 and CDR2, the germline V gene (reference sequence) lists SEHNR and FQNEAQ. This clone was picked up a small number of times. The antigen it recognizes is unknown. Per-base quality was not reported, and no clone a single base away is much larger than it. The cohort was made up of about 610 healthy bone marrow donors. At the time of sampling, every cohort member was nominally healthy, though immune exposures that went unrecorded were likely present. The donor was CMV seronegative and was included in the group of over 300 seronegative cohort members. A peripheral blood sample was provided by each donor, and peripheral blood mononuclear cells were used for TCR beta sequencing. The Qiagen DNeasy Blood Extraction Kit was used to extract genomic DNA from the blood cell samples.

Library construction relied on the immunoSEQ multiplex PCR assay. The multiplex PCR relied on a mix of 60 forward primers for TCR Vbeta segments and 13 reverse primers for TCR Jbeta segments. The CDR3 region of rearranged TCR beta genes was amplified from genomic DNA by a multiplex PCR assay. On the Illumina HiSeq System, the amplified TCR beta libraries were sequenced as 87-base-pair reads. For the original study's pipeline: In a later analysis, about 80 million unique TCR beta chains were counted across the roughly 670 repertoires, and roughly 9.9 million of these chains were shared by at least two donors. A nearest-neighbor algorithm error-corrected the raw reads and collapsed the reads into unique sequences, merging closely related sequences to remove PCR and sequencing errors. Alignment of CDR3 sequences to IMGT reference sequences was used to assign V, D and J gene segments. Each retained sequence needed at least a six-nucleotide match to both a V gene segment and a J gene segment. A rearrangement was called productive if the CDR3 had no stop codons and remained in frame with V and J, and every other rearrangement was called non-productive. CDR3 was defined according to IMGT convention as the region running from the second conserved V-encoded cysteine to the conserved J-encoded phenylalanine. The earlier analysis of about 530 of the donors excluded any sequence lacking an unambiguous match to a single V gene segment. In an earlier analysis of several hundred of the donors, V segments were called functional above 56.7% productive rearrangements and were called segregating when the between-donor standard deviation exceeded 5%. A statistical classification framework was built to diagnose cytomegalovirus status from the catalog of TCR beta chain sequences. In a later analysis, V and J genes were assigned by comparing TCR nucleotide sequences against IMGT/GENE-DB human TR gene sequences. In a later analysis, CDR3 sequences and most-parsimonious VDJ recombination scenarios were assigned using the TCRdist pipeline. A later analysis defined each TCR beta chain by its CDR3 amino acid sequence plus V-gene family, and excluded reads lacking a unique V-gene family. To address suspected cross-contamination and a sequencing artifact, a later analysis removed a few hundred highly shared, low-generation-probability nucleotide sequences. A later analysis calculated a clonal expansion index for each public chain from normalized within-repertoire ranks of inferred template counts. In a later analysis, generation probabilities were computed using a VDJ recombination model fitted to out-of-frame rearrangements, and the results were checked against IGoR. In a later analysis, hypergeometric tests were used to score TCR-TCR, TCR-HLA and TCR-CMV co-occurrence, with a repertoire-size bias correction applied to TCR pairs. In a later analysis, false discovery rates were estimated by permuting HLA or CMV assignments 20 times. A later analysis grouped co-occurring TCRs with DBSCAN, adding TCRdist sequence similarity when clustering within HLA-allele-positive subsets. For co-occurrence clustering, repertoires with fewer than 30,000 or more than 120,000 public chains were excluded, along with about five repertoires with anomalous nucleotide sharing. TCRdb took over this immuneACCESS table, retaining in-frame rearrangements with V and J assigned. Such tables are incomplete; in checked studies, under half of the missing clones stem from an unresolved V gene, and the remainder is unexplained. That table supplies the V and J calls and clone size; D and trimming were determined from the DNA. Across this sample there are 120,000 or so clones, with roughly 79% seen only once. The ten largest clones represent 2.2% of the sample.

This receptor was taken from a woman aged 40 to 55 in good health and CMV-seronegative. The V and J segments used are TRBV7-9 and TRBJ1-1, with the D segment identity uncertain. Sequencing was carried out using PBMCs. The CDR3 protein sequence reads: CASSLRVDTEAFF. The nucleotide sequence reads TGTGCCAGCAGCTTACGTGTAGACACTGAAGCTTTCTTT.